These 21 T cell receptor beta chains originate from one sample sequenced in a study of memory B cells and T cells in multiple sclerosis. Which antigens these TCRs recognize remains unknown. Here immunoSEQ multiplex PCR was the method, and the copy in TCRdb shows in-frame clones only, minus some. The repertoire holds 35,000 to 55,000 clones, with around 79% as singletons. Stimulus-free culture yielded autoproliferating CFSE-dim and non-proliferating CFSE-high T cells, each sequenced separately. Replicate wells were pooled after 6 to 8 days of stimulus-free culture of about 47 million CFSE-labeled PBMCs. The specimen sequenced was PBMCs from blood kept in culture. The receptors come from a human donor with multiple sclerosis.

This clone was detected only a few times. This sequence joins TRBV4-1 and TRBJ1-1; 7 bases fit TRBD1. CDR1 is MGHRA, CDR2 YSYEKL, per germline. V lost 4 bases to trimming and J lost 8 bases; unmatched junction nucleotides: 7. The CDR3 is 13 amino acids. This CDR3 is CASSPGTAIEAFF. The DNA for the CDR3 is TGCGCCAGCAGCCCGGGGACAGCGATAGAAGCTTTCTTT.

This chain uses TRBV6-6 with TRBJ1-1; D is uncertain. Trimming shortened V by 5 bases and J by 8 bases, and 6 bases separated the two germline ends. Germline V gives CDR1 MNHNY, CDR2 SVGAGI (reference sequence). The CDR3 consists of 10 residues. The CDR3, as DNA: TGTGCCAGCAGTCACGTGGAAGCTTTCTTT. It yields the protein CASSHVEAFF.

This chain links TRBV29-1 with TRBJ2-7; perhaps TRBD1 as D (5 bases). Germline assignment: CDR1 SQVTM and CDR2 ANQGSEA. V lost 5 bases and J 0 bases, leaving 14 bases between the germline ends. The CDR3 length is 14 residues. CDR3 protein: CSVRDSLHSYEQYF. CDR3 DNA sequence: TGCAGCGTTCGAGACAGCCTCCACTCCTACGAGCAGTACTTC.

This clone has just one count. The chain employs TRBV21-1 and TRBJ2-5. TRBV21-1 is assigned pseudogene status. This CDR3 contains 17 residues. For the CDR3, the DNA is TGTGCCAGCAGCAAAAACGACGGCAAACAAATCCAAGAGACCCAGTACTTC. Translated, it gives CASSKNDGKQIQETQYF.

V and J are TRBV2 and TRBJ2-2; no clear D. The V gene lost 5 bases and the J gene lost 5 bases, with 15 bases spanning the gap. CDR1 and CDR2 from the germline V gene are SNHLY and FYNNEI. The CDR3 has 15 amino acids. The CDR3 coding sequence is TGTGCCAGCAGTTCCCCCCCTGGTCGTACCGGGGAGCTGTTTTTT. This gives the protein CASSSPPGRTGELFF.

The chain joins TRBV5-1 to TRBJ1-6, with D perhaps matching TRBD1 (5 bases). V gave up 1 base and J gave up 10 bases, with 12 bases separating them. This CDR3 contains 14 residues. The germline CDR1 and CDR2 sequences are SGHRS and YFSETQ. The CDR3 region is CASSLFGDLSPLHF. The CDR3 coding sequence is TGCGCCAGCAGCTTGTTCGGGGACCTATCACCCCTCCACTTT.

V gene TRBV27 combines with J gene TRBJ1-3, with D possibly matching TRBD1 (5 bases). The V gene's germline CDR1 is MNHEY and CDR2 SMNVEV (reference sequence). Trimming removed 3 bases from V and 1 base from J, with 7 bases in between. The CDR3 totals 14 residues. CDR3 sequence: CASSLGGSGNTIYF. The CDR3 DNA sequence: TGTGCCAGCAGTTTGGGGGGATCTGGAAACACCATATATTTT.

The table lists this clone with a count of one. The same CDR3 also results from other DNA sequences found in this sample. For the CDR3, the DNA is TGCGCCAGCAGCTTGGGACAGGGGACATACAATGAGCAGTTCTTC. It codes for CASSLGQGTYNEQFF. The genes are TRBV5-1 and TRBJ2-1; TRBD1 matches at 8 bases. V was clipped by 0 bases and J by 4 bases; unmatched bases: 3. In germline, CDR1 is SGHRS, CDR2 YFSETQ. CDR3 length: 15 amino acids.

The genes are TRBV2 and TRBJ1-1, with a tentative D call TRBD1 (5 bases). Germline V gene sequence: CDR1 SNHLY, CDR2 FYNNEI. The CDR3 is made up of 15 amino acids. V was pared by 7 bases and J by 1 base, with 16 bases between. CDR3 coding DNA: TGTGCCAGCATTCTACGGGGACCCGGGAACACTGAAGCTTTCTTT. This gives the protein CASILRGPGNTEAFF.

Here the CDR3 reads CASSLAGGLTDTQYF. In DNA form, the CDR3 reads TGTGCCAGCAGCTTAGCGGGGGGCCTCACAGATACGCAGTATTTT. This chain connects TRBV11-2 to TRBJ2-3; D perhaps matches TRBD2 (7 bases). This CDR3 is built from 15 residues. The V and J ends lost 1 base and 2 bases respectively, with 10 bases between them. In germline, CDR1 is SGHAT, CDR2 FQNNGV. Drawing the rest from reference TRBV11-2 and TRBJ2-3, the complete variable domain is EAGVAQSPRYKIIEKRQSVAFWCNPISGHATLYWYQQILGQGPKLLIQFQNNGVVDDSQLPKDRFSAERLKGVDSTLKIQPAKLEDSAVYLCASSLAGGLTDTQYFGPGTRLTVL.

V usage is TRBV12-1 and J usage is TRBJ1-2. TRBV12-1 is recorded as a pseudogene. The CDR3 is 14 residues long. CDR3 sequence reads: CASSFDLWGYGYTF. CDR3 DNA: TGTGCCAGCAGCTTTGACCTGTGGGGCTATGGCTACACCTTC.

This chain's CDR3 is CASSLTGANEQFF. In nucleotides, the CDR3 is TGTGCCAGCAGCTTAACGGGGGCAAATGAGCAGTTCTTC. The V call is TRBV7-9, the J call TRBJ2-1; TRBD1 or TRBD2 may be the D gene (6 bases each). The CDR3 sequence is 13 residues long. Trimming shortened V by 2 bases and J by 7 bases, and 9 bases separated the two germline ends. Germline lookup yields CDR1 SEHNR and CDR2 FQNEAQ (reference sequence).

This sequence joins TRBV7-9 and TRBJ1-4; D call uncertain. Looked up from germline, CDR1 is SEHNR and CDR2 is FQNEAQ (reference sequence). The germline V and J ends were trimmed by 5 bases and 8 bases, with 9 bases remaining between them. This CDR3 contains 12 residues. In DNA form, the CDR3 reads TGTGCCAGCAGCCTCGATGGGGAAAAACTGTTTTTT. The encoded protein is CASSLDGEKLFF. Drawing the rest from reference TRBV7-9 and TRBJ1-4, the complete variable domain is DTGVSQNPRHKITKRGQNVTFRCDPISEHNRLYWYRQTLGQGPEFLTYFQNEAQLEKSRLLSDRFSAERPKGSFSTLEIQRTEQGDSAMYLCASSLDGEKLFFGSGTQLSVL.

This chain links TRBV9 with TRBJ1-1, with 10 bases aligning to TRBD1. The CDR3 sequence is 16 residues long. CDR1 and CDR2 (germline): SGDLS, YYNGEE. V shed 4 bases, J shed 4 bases, and the junction held 10 bases outside the gene matches. CDR3 nucleotide sequence: TGTGCCAGCAGCATCTGGACAGGGGGTGTAATCACTGAAGCTTTCTTT. This codes for CASSIWTGGVITEAFF.

The chain employs TRBV5-6 and TRBJ1-1, with D possibly being TRBD1 (6 bases). V lost 0 bases and J 5 bases, leaving 17 bases between the germline ends. The CDR3 extends over 16 amino acids. The germline gives CDR1 SGHDT, CDR2 YYEEEE. CDR3: CASSLDHFPGATEAFF. Written as DNA, the CDR3 is TGTGCCAGCAGCTTGGATCATTTTCCAGGGGCAACTGAAGCTTTCTTT.

This clone appeared a few times. The chain employs TRBV9 and TRBJ2-7; 9 bases line up with TRBD1. Germline V gene lookup returns CDR1 SGDLS and CDR2 YYNGEE. With V trimmed by 2 bases and J by 4 bases, 4 bases remained unmatched. The CDR3 totals 14 residues. The CDR3 here is CASSVTGGEYEQYF. In DNA, the CDR3 is TGTGCCAGCAGCGTTACAGGGGGCGAGTACGAGCAGTACTTC.

This clone was counted a few times. The rearrangement uses TRBV7-9 and TRBJ2-7; D assignment may be TRBD1 or TRBD2 (5 bases each). Trimming removed 5 bases at V and 5 bases at J, with 13 bases between. The CDR3 is 13 amino acids. From germline, CDR1 is SEHNR and CDR2 FQNEAQ (reference sequence). CDR3 nucleotide sequence: TGTGCCAGCAGCCTCGGGACCCTCGACGAGCAGTACTTC. As protein: CASSLGTLDEQYF.

DNA for the CDR3: TGTGCCAGCAGTGAAAACCCAGGGCAGAGCGAAAAACTGTTTTTT. Translated: CASSENPGQSEKLFF. The chain joins TRBV6-1 to TRBJ1-4, with a possible D match to TRBD1 (5 bases). Germline V gene lookup returns CDR1 MNHNS and CDR2 SASEGT. V lost 2 bases to trimming and J lost 8 bases, with 15 bases between them. CDR3 length: 15 residues.

The chain carries TRBV27 and TRBJ1-1, with unresolved D. The germline V and J ends were trimmed by 2 bases and 3 bases, with 10 bases remaining between them. Germline assignment: CDR1 MNHEY and CDR2 SMNVEV (reference sequence). This CDR3 region has 14 residues. The CDR3 sequence is CASSLIAGYTEAFF. The DNA of the CDR3 is TGTGCCAGCAGTTTAATAGCTGGGTACACTGAAGCTTTCTTT.

This rearrangement joins TRBV19 to TRBJ1-5; the D gene is possibly TRBD1 (5 bases). V gave up 8 bases and J gave up 7 bases, with 18 bases separating them. The CDR3 loop spans 14 amino acids. CDR1 LNHDA and CDR2 SQIVND come from the germline V gene (reference sequence). The CDR3 protein is CASGRLPSGQPQHF. CDR3 coding DNA: TGTGCCAGTGGGCGGCTCCCCTCAGGGCAGCCCCAGCATTTT.

CDR3 residues: CASSQAYRDYEQYF. The DNA of the CDR3 is TGCGCCAGCAGCCAAGCCTACAGGGACTACGAGCAGTACTTC. This chain connects TRBV4-1 to TRBJ2-7; D possibly corresponds to TRBD1 (6 bases). This CDR3 spans 14 amino acids. Germline lookup yields CDR1 MGHRA and CDR2 YSYEKL. V lost 1 base and J lost 3, with 10 bases in between.